This T cell receptor (beta chain) comes out of a study of glioma-infiltrating T cells. The CDR3 loop spans 13 amino acids. Germline-derived CDR1 and CDR2 are KGHDR and SFDVKD. Only one count was recorded for this clonotype. A read error may be the cause here, since a much bigger clone is one base away. TCR alpha and beta CDR3 regions were amplified from RNA using iRepertoire nested multiplex PCR. MiXCR was run by TCRdb on the multiplex PCR reads, yielding one entry per CDR3 protein. Among 150,000 to 200,000 distinct CDR3 sequences listed, 43% were seen once. This TCR was sampled from a human donor with low-grade glioma or glioblastoma, undergoing nonglioma brain surgery, or in good health (not recorded which). The sample was glioma tissue, nonneoplastic brain tissue, or PBMCs (not recorded which). The chain carries TRBV24-1 and TRBJ2-1; tentative D call: TRBD1 (7 bases). CDR3 DNA: TGTGCCACCAGTGACAGGGGGGAGAATGAGCAGTTGTTC. This sequence encodes CATSDRGENEQLF.